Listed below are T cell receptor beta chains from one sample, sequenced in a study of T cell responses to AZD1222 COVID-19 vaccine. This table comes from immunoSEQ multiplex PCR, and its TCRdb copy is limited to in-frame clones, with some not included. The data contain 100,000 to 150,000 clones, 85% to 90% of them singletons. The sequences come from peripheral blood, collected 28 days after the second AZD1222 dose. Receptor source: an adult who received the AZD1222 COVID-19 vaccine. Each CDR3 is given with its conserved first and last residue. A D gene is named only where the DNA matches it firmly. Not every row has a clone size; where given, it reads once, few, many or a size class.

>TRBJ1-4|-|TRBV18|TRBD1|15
CASSLPGQGGEKLFF
TGTGCCAGCTCTCTGCCGGGACAGGGAGGTGAAAAACTGTTTTTT
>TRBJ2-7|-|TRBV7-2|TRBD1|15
CASSIPGTGVDEQYF
TGTGCCAGCAGCATACCCGGGACAGGGGTCGACGAGCAGTACTTC
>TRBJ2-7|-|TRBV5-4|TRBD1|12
CASSLIGGAVYF
TGTGCCAGCAGCTTGATAGGGGGCGCGGTGTACTTC
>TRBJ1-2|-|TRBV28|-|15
CASSLWGFSNYGYTF
TGTGCCAGCAGTCTATGGGGGTTTTCTAACTATGGCTACACCTTC
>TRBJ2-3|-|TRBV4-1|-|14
CASSPGLFPDTQYF
TGCGCCAGCAGCCCTGGGCTCTTCCCAGATACGCAGTATTTT
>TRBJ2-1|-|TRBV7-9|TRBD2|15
CASSLGLAEQDEQFF
TGTGCCAGCAGCTTGGGACTAGCGGAACAGGATGAGCAGTTCTTC
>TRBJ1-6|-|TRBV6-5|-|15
CASRSPGTGRDPLHF
TGTGCCAGCAGATCACCCGGGACCGGAAGGGATCCCCTCCACTTT
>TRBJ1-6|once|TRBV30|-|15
CAWRILSLPNSPLHF
TGTGCCTGGAGAATCCTGTCACTTCCCAATTCACCCCTCCACTTT
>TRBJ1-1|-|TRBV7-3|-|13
CASSLFGNTEAFF
TGTGCCAGCAGCTTATTCGGGAACACTGAAGCTTTCTTT
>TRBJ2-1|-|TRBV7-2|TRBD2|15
CASSYGTSGGNEQFF
TGTGCCAGCAGCTACGGGACTAGCGGGGGTAATGAGCAGTTCTTC
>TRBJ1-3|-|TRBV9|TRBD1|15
CASSAVGQTGNTIYF
TGTGCCAGCAGCGCCGTGGGACAGACTGGAAACACCATATATTTT
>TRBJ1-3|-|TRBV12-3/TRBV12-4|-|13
CASIGGGRNTIYF
TGTGCCAGCATCGGGGGAGGGAGAAACACCATATATTTT
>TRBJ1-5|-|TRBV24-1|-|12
CATRLPNQPQHF
TGTGCCACCAGACTTCCCAATCAGCCCCAGCATTTT
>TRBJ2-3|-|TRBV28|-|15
CASSNLGRAGDTQYF
TGTGCCAGCAGCAACCTCGGCCGGGCGGGAGATACGCAGTATTTT
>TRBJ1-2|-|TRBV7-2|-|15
CASSTPGRGSEGYTF
TGTGCCAGCAGCACCCCCGGGAGGGGGAGCGAGGGCTACACCTTC
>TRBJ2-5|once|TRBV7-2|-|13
CASSSYLQETQYF
TGTGCCAGCAGCTCCTATCTCCAAGAGACCCAGTACTTC
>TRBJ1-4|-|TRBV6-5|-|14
CASRDRTEVEKLFF
TGTGCCAGCAGGGATCGGACAGAAGTTGAAAAACTGTTTTTT
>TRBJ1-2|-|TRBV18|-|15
CASSPGVGLAYGYTF
TGTGCCAGCTCACCAGGGGTAGGACTTGCCTATGGCTACACCTTC
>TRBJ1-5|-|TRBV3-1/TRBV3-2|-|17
CASSQGVGGASNQPQHF
TGTGCCAGCAGCCAAGGGGTTGGAGGGGCGAGCAATCAGCCCCAGCATTTT
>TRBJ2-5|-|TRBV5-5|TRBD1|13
CASKKTGLETQYF
TGTGCCAGCAAAAAGACAGGGCTAGAGACCCAGTACTTC
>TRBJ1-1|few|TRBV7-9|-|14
CASSLPIGDFEAFF
TGTGCCAGCAGCCTCCCCATCGGGGATTTTGAAGCTTTCTTT
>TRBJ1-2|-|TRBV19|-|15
CASSQGLQSNYGYTF
TGTGCCAGTAGTCAAGGGTTACAATCTAACTATGGCTACACCTTC
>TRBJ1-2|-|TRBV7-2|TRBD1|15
CASSPGQGTHYGYTF
TGTGCCAGCAGCCCCGGACAGGGGACACACTATGGCTACACCTTC
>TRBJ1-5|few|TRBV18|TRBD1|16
CASSPGQGGPNQPQHF
TGTGCCAGCTCACCTGGACAGGGAGGCCCTAATCAGCCCCAGCATTTT
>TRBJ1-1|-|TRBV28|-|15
CASSLLSRENTEAFF
TGTGCCAGCAGTTTATTATCGCGGGAAAACACTGAAGCTTTCTTT
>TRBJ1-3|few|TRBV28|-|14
CASSWRGRGNTIYF
TGTGCCAGCAGCTGGCGGGGGCGTGGAAACACCATATATTTT
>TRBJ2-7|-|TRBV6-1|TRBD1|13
CASSEGTGGEQYF
TGTGCCAGCAGTGAAGGGACAGGAGGTGAGCAGTACTTC
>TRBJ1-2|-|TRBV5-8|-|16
CASSWGEVGVGYGYTF
TGTGCCAGCAGCTGGGGGGAAGTGGGGGTCGGCTATGGCTACACCTTC
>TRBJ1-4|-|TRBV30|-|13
CAFNPATNEKLFF
TGTGCCTTTAATCCTGCAACTAATGAAAAACTGTTTTTT
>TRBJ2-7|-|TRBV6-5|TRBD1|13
CASTRTGNYEQYF
TGTGCCAGCACTAGGACAGGGAACTACGAGCAGTACTTC
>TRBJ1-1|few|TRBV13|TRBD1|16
CASSPGVGQGITEAFF
TGTGCCAGCAGCCCTGGGGTAGGACAGGGGATCACTGAAGCTTTCTTT
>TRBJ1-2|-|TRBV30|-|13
CAWSNQGLDGYTF
TGTGCCTGGAGTAACCAGGGGCTGGATGGCTACACCTTC
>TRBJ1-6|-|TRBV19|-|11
CASRGGSPLHF
TGTGCCAGTAGGGGTGGCTCACCCCTCCACTTT
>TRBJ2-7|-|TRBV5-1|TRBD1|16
CASSYMRGTGSYEQYF
TGCGCCAGCAGCTATATGAGAGGGACAGGGTCCTACGAGCAGTACTTC
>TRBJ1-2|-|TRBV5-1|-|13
CASSLGPGDGYTF
TGCGCCAGCAGCTTGGGCCCAGGGGATGGCTACACCTTC
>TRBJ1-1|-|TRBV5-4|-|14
CASSSANRNTEAFF
TGTGCCAGCAGCTCGGCCAACAGGAACACTGAAGCTTTCTTT
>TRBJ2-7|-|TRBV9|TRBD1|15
CASSERTGTTYEQYF
TGTGCCAGCAGCGAAAGGACAGGAACCACCTACGAGCAGTACTTC
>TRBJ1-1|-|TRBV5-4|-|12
CASSSTGIEAFF
TGTGCCAGCAGCTCAACAGGGATTGAAGCTTTCTTT
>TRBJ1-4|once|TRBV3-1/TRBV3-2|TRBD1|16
CASSQGTGVTNEKLFF
TGTGCCAGCAGCCAAGGGACAGGGGTTACTAATGAAAAACTGTTTTTT
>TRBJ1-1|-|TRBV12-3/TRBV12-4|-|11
CASSWGAEAFF
TGTGCCAGCAGTTGGGGGGCTGAAGCTTTCTTT
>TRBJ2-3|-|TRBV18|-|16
CASSPPNGPGADTQYF
TGTGCCAGCTCACCACCAAACGGGCCCGGAGCAGATACGCAGTATTTT
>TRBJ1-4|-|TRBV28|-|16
CASRHGGGGTNEKLFF
TGTGCCAGCCGGCACGGAGGGGGGGGGACTAATGAAAAACTGTTTTTT
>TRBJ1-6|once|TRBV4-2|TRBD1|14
CASSQARGNSPLHF
TGTGCCAGCAGCCAAGCCAGGGGGAATTCACCCCTCCACTTT
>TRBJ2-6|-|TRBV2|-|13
CASWGFRANVLTF
TGTGCCAGCTGGGGCTTCAGGGCCAACGTCCTGACTTTC
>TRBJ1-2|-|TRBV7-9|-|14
CASSLDGVIYGYTF
TGTGCCAGCAGCTTAGACGGGGTAATCTATGGCTACACCTTC
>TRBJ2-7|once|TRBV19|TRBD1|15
CARRRGDRGSIEQYF
TGTGCCAGGCGGCGGGGGGACAGGGGATCGATCGAGCAGTACTTC
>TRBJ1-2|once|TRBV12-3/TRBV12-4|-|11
CASSPYGSSSF
TGTGCCAGCAGTCCCTATGGGTCTTCGTCCTTC
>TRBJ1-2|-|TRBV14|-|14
CASSQGTWGVSYTF
TGTGCCAGCAGCCAAGGGACCTGGGGGGTCTCCTACACCTTC
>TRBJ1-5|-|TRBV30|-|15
CAWRVPGYSNQPQHF
TGTGCCTGGAGGGTACCGGGGTATAGCAATCAGCCCCAGCATTTT
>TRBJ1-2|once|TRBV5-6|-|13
CASRATAAYGYTF
TGTGCCAGCAGAGCGACAGCAGCCTATGGCTACACCTTC
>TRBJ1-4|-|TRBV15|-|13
CATSPIRYEKLFF
TGTGCCACCAGCCCCATTAGGTATGAAAAACTGTTTTTT
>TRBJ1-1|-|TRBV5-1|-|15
CASSAGGPWGTEAFF
TGCGCCAGCAGCGCCGGAGGCCCCTGGGGCACTGAAGCTTTCTTT
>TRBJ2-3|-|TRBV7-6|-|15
CASSLAGSSTDTQYF
TGTGCCAGCAGCTTAGCAGGAAGTAGCACAGATACGCAGTATTTT